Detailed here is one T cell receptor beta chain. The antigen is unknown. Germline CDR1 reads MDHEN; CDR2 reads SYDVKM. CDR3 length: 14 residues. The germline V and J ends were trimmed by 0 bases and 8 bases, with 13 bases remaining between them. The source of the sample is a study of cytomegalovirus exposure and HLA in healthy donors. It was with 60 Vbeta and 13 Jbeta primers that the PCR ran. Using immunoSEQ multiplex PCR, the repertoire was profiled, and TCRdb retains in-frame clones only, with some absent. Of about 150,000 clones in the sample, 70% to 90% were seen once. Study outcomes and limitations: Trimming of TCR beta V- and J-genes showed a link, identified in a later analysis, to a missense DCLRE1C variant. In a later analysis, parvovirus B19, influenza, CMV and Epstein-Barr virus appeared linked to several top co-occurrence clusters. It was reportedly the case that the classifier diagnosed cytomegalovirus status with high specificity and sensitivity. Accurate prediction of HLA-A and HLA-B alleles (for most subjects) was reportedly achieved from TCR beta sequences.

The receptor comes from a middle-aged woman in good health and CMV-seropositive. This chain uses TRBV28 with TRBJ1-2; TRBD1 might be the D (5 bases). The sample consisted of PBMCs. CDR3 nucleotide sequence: TGTGCCAGCAGTTTATGGGGTGGGGCGACAGGCTACACCTTC. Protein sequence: CASSLWGGATGYTF.